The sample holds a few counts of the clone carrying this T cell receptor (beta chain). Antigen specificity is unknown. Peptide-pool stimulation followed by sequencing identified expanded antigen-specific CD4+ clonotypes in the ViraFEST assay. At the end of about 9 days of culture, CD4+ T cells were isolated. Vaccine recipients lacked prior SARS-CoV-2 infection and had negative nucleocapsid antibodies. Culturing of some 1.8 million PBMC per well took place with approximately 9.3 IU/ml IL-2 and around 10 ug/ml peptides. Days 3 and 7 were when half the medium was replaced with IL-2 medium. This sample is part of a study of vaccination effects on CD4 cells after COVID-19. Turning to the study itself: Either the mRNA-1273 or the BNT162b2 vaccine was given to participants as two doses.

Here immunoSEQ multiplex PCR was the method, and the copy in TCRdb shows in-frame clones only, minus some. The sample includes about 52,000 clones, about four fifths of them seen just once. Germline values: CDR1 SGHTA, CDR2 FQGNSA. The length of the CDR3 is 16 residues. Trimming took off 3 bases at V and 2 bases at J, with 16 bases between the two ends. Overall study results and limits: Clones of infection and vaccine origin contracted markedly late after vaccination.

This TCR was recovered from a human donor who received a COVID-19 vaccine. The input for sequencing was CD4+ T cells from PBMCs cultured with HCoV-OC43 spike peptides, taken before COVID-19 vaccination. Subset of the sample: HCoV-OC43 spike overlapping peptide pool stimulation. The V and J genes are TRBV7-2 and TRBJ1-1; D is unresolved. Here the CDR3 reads CASSFTLGLGNTEAFF. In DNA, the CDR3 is TGTGCCAGCAGCTTTACACTCGGCCTCGGCAACACTGAAGCTTTCTTT.